A single sample is the source of the 14 T cell receptor beta chains below, sequenced in a study of early T cells in non-severe SARS-CoV-2 infection. One entry per CDR3 protein, called by TCRdb with MiXCR from the 5' RACE reads. This sample yields around 70,000 distinct CDR3 sequences, of which more than 9% are seen a single time; around 4% belongs to the top ten. The sequenced material came from whole blood. These receptors originate from an adult who was a healthcare worker with PCR-confirmed SARS-CoV-2 infection or an uninfected control (not recorded which).

This clonotype was counted at least ten times. V usage is TRBV7-9 and J usage is TRBJ2-7; tentatively, D is TRBD1 (6 bases). CDR3 length: 14 amino acids. Trimming took 5 bases from V and 6 from J, leaving 17 bases between them. In germline, CDR1 is SEHNR, CDR2 FQNEAQ (reference sequence). DNA of the CDR3: TGTGCCAGCAGCCAGCAGGGGTCGCCGGGCGAGCAGTACTTC. Encoded protein: CASSQQGSPGEQYF.

This clonotype was seen many times. The chain joins TRBV2 to TRBJ2-7, with D possibly TRBD2 on 5 matching bases. CDR1 and CDR2 from the germline V gene are SNHLY and FYNNEI. The CDR3 consists of 13 residues. V was trimmed by 5 bases and J by 6 bases, leaving 14 bases between them. The CDR3 reads CASSFETKGEQYF. The CDR3 DNA sequence: TGTGCCAGCAGTTTTGAGACTAAAGGCGAGCAGTACTTC.

This clonotype was detected only a few times. The chain links TRBV2 to TRBJ2-3; TRBD2 aligns across 11 bases. CDR1 and CDR2 (germline): SNHLY, FYNNEI. This CDR3 spans 15 amino acids. Trimming at V came to 6 bases and at J to 4 bases, leaving 6 bases not matched to a gene. The CDR3 reads CASRETSGISDTQYF. As DNA, the CDR3 is TGTGCCAGCAGAGAGACTAGCGGGATATCAGATACGCAGTATTTT.

Turning to this clonotype: Just one base apart from a much larger clone, this may be a read error. The chain joins TRBV10-3 to TRBJ1-1; D gene uncertain. The CDR3 spans 16 residues. Trimming removed 0 bases at V and 1 base at J, with 12 bases between. Germline CDR1 ENHRY, CDR2 SYGVKD. CDR3 nucleotide sequence: TGTGCCATCAGTGAGTCGGTGGTCAGGTGGAACACTGAAGCTTTCTTT. The encoded protein is CAISESVVRWNTEAFF.

The chain recombines TRBV2 with TRBJ2-1; D is ambiguous. The CDR3 has 15 residues. Trimming took off 2 bases at V and 0 bases at J, with 8 bases between the two ends. Germline V gene data show CDR1 as SNHLY and CDR2 as FYNNEI. The CDR3 DNA sequence: TGTGCCAGCAGTGAAAGCCGCGGCTCCTACAATGAGCAGTTCTTC. The encoded protein is CASSESRGSYNEQFF.

This sequence joins TRBV20-1 and TRBJ2-3; TRBD2 agrees at 9 bases. The CDR3 consists of 15 residues. Germline CDR1 and CDR2: DFQATT and SNEGSKA (reference sequence). V shed 0 bases and J 4 bases; nucleotides not matched to a gene: 5. The CDR3 DNA reads TGCAGTGCTAGAGATAGCGGGAGTGGGTCAGATACGCAGTATTTT. Translated, it gives CSARDSGSGSDTQYF.

The table lists this clonotype with many counts. This chain joins TRBV28 and TRBJ1-6; D might be TRBD1 (6 bases). V was pared by 2 bases and J by 12 bases, with 8 bases between. Germline assignment: CDR1 MDHEN and CDR2 SYDVKM. This CDR3 has 12 amino acids. Written as DNA, the CDR3 is TGTGCCAGCAGTTTAAAACAGGGACCCCTCCACTTT. It codes for CASSLKQGPLHF.

This clonotype was observed at least ten times. The gene calls are TRBV4-1 and TRBJ2-7; D not resolved. Trimming stripped 3 bases from V and 6 bases from J, with 9 bases between. This CDR3 is 12 amino acids long. Germline V gives CDR1 MGHRA, CDR2 YSYEKL. This CDR3 is CASSQVLGEQYF. The DNA of the CDR3 is TGCGCCAGCAGCCAGGTTTTAGGCGAGCAGTACTTC.

This clonotype was detected only a few times. The chain joins TRBV11-2 to TRBJ2-1, with D possibly being TRBD2 (6 bases). V gave up 5 bases and J gave up 7 bases, with 12 bases separating them. Germline CDR1 and CDR2: SGHAT and FQNNGV. The CDR3 consists of 13 residues. CDR3 DNA sequence: TGTGCCAGCAGCCACACGACTAGTAATGAGCAGTTCTTC. Translation gives CASSHTTSNEQFF.

The CDR3 DNA reads as TGCGCCAGCAGCTTGGAAGGGGGCGGCCACACCTTC. Translated, it gives CASSLEGGGHTF. The chain has TRBV5-1 and TRBJ1-2; 7 bases match TRBD1. The CDR3 runs to 12 residues. Germline-derived CDR1 and CDR2 are SGHRS and YFSETQ. Germline trimming cut 0 bases from V and 12 bases from J; bases unmatched to any gene: 5.

The sample holds many counts of this clonotype. The rearrangement uses TRBV5-6 and TRBJ2-1, with 7 bases lining up with TRBD2. Germline loops: CDR1 SGHDT, CDR2 YYEEEE. With 7 bases clipped from V and 6 bases from J, the junction kept 16 bases outside the gene matches. CDR3 length equals 16 residues. The CDR3 region is CASLLGGLRGVNEQFF. CDR3 bases: TGTGCCAGCCTCTTGGGCGGGTTACGGGGGGTCAATGAGCAGTTCTTC.

This chain links TRBV7-9 with TRBJ1-1; D gene unclear. Looked up from germline, CDR1 is SEHNR and CDR2 is FQNEAQ (reference sequence). The CDR3 runs 15 residues. Trimming removed 8 bases from V and 4 bases from J, with 20 bases in between. In nucleotides, the CDR3 is TGTGCCAGCCACCTAGTTGGGTCGAGAAGCACTGAAGCTTTCTTT. Its protein is CASHLVGSRSTEAFF.

This chain links TRBV28 with TRBJ2-1; TRBD2 agrees at 13 bases. Per the germline V gene, CDR1 is MDHEN and CDR2 is SYDVKM. Unmatched junction bases numbered 7, after V lost 5 bases and J lost 9 bases. The CDR3 loop spans 15 amino acids. For the CDR3, the DNA is TGTGCCAGCAGTCCAGGACTAGCGGGAGCTAGTGAGCAGTTCTTC. It yields the protein CASSPGLAGASEQFF. Looking up the rest from reference TRBV28 and TRBJ2-1 gives the full variable domain: DVKVTQSSRYLVKRTGEKVFLECVQDMDHENMFWYRQDPGLGLRLIYFSYDVKMKEKGDIPEGYSVSREKKERFSLILESASTNQTSMYLCASSPGLAGASEQFFGPGTRLTVL.

This clonotype was counted between two and nine times. J is TRBJ2-7 and V is TRBV20-1; D unresolved. The CDR3 runs 14 residues. Germline loops: CDR1 DFQATT, CDR2 SNEGSKA (reference sequence). Trimming took off 2 bases at V and 2 bases at J, with 13 bases between the two ends. The chain's CDR3 is CSARPEPVTYEQYF. The CDR3 region has the DNA TGCAGTGCTAGACCGGAACCGGTCACCTACGAGCAGTACTTC.